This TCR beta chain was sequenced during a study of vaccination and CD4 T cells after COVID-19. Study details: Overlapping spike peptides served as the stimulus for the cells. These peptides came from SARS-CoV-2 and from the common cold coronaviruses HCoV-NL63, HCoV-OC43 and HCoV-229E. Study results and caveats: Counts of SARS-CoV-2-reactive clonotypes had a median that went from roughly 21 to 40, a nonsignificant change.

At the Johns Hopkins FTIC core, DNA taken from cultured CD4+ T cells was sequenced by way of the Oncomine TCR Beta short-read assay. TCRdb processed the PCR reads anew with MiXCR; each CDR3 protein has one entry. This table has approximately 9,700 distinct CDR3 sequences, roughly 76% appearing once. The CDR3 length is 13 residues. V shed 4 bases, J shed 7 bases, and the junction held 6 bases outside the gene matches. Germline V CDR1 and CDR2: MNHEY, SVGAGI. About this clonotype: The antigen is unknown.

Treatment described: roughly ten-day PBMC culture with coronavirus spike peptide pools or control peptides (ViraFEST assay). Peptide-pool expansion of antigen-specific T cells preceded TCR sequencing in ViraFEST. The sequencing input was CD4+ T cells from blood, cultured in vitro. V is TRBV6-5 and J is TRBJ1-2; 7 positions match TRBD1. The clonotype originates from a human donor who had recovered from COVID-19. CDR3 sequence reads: CASSLDRRSGYTF. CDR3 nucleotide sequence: TGTGCCAGCAGTTTGGACAGGCGGAGTGGCTACACCTTC.